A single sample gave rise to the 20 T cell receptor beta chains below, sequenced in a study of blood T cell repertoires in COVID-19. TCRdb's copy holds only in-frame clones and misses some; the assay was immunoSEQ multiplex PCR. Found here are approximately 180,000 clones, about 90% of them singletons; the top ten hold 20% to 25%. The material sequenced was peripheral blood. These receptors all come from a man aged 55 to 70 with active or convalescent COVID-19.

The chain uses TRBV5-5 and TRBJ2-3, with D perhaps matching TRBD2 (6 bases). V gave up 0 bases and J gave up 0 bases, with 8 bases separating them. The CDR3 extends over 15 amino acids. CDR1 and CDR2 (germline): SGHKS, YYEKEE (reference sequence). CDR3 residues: CASSLGGRSTDTQYF. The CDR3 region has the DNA TGTGCCAGCAGCTTGGGGGGGAGGAGCACAGATACGCAGTATTTT.

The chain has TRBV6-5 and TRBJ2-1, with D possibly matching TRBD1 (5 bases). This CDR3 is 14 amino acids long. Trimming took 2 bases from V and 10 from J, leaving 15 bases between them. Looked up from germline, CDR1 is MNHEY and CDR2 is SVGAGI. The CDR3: CASSYIRPGAEQFF. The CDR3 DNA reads TGTGCCAGCAGTTACATTCGTCCTGGGGCAGAGCAGTTCTTC.

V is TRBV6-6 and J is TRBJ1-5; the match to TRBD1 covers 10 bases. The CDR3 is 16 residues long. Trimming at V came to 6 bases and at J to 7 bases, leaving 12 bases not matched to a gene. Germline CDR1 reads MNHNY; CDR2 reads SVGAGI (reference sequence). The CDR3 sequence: CASSDRDRGAGQPQHF. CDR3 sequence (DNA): TGTGCCAGCAGCGACCGGGACAGGGGAGCCGGACAGCCCCAGCATTTT.

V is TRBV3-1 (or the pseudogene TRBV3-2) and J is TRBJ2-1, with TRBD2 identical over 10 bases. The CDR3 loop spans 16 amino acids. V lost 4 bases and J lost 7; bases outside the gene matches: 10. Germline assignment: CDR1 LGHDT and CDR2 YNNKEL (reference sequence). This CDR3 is CASSPYPTSGVNEQFF. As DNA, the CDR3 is TGTGCCAGCAGCCCTTACCCCACTAGCGGGGTAAATGAGCAGTTCTTC.

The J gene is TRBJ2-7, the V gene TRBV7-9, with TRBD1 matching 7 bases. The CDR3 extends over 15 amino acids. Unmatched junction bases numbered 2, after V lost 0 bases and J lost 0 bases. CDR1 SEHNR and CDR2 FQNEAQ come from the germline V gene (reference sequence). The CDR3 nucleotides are TGTGCCAGCAGCTTAGCCGGGACAGCCTCCTACGAGCAGTACTTC. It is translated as CASSLAGTASYEQYF.

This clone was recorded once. CDR3 loop: CASSSYREGEGYTF. CDR3 in DNA: TGTGCCAGCAGCTCCTACAGGGAGGGTGAGGGCTACACCTTC. This chain links TRBV7-8 with TRBJ1-2, with D perhaps TRBD1 (6 bases). Trimming pared 4 bases from V and 8 bases from J, leaving 17 bases between. The CDR3 covers 14 residues. Germline-derived CDR1 and CDR2 are SGHVS and FQNEAQ.

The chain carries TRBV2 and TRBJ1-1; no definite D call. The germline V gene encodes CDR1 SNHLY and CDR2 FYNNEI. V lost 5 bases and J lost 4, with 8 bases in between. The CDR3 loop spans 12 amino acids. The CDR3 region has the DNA TGTGCCAGCAGTTCTCATAGCACTGAAGCTTTCTTT. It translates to CASSSHSTEAFF.

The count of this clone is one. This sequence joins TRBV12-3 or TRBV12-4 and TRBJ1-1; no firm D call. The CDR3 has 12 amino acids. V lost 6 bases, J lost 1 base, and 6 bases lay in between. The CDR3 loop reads CASSQKNTEAFF. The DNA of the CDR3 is TGTGCCAGCAGCCAAAAGAACACTGAAGCTTTCTTT.

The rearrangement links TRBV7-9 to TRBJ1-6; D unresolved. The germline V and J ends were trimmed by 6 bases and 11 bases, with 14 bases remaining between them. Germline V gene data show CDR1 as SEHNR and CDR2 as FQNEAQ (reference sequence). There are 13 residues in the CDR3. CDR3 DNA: TGTGCCAGCAGACGGGCCGAAGCGGCACCCCTCCACTTT. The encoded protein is CASRRAEAAPLHF.

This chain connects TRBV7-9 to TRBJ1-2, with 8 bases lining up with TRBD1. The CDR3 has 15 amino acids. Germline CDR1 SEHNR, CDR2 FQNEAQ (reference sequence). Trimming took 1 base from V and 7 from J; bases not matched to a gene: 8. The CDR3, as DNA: TGTGCCAGCAGCTTAGATATGCAGGGGGCTACTGGCTACACCTTC. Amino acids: CASSLDMQGATGYTF.

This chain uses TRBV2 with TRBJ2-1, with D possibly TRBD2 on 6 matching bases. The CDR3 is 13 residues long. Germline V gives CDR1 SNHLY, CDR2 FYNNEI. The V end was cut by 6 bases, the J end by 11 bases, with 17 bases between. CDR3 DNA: TGTGCCAGCAGCACCCTACTAGCCCGTAAGCAGTTCTTC. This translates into CASSTLLARKQFF.

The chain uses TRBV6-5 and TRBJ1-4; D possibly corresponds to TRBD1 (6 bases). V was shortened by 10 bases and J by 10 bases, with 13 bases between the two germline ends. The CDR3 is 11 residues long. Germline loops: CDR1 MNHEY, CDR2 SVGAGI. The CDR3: CATRTAGKLFF. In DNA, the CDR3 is TGTGCCACCAGGACAGCTGGAAAACTGTTTTTT.

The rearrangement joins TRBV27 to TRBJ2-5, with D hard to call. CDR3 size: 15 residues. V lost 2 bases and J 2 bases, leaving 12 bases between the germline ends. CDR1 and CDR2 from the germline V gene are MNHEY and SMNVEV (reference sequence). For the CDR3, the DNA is TGTGCCAGCAGTTTAGACTGGTCTTTTCAAGAGACCCAGTACTTC. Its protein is CASSLDWSFQETQYF.

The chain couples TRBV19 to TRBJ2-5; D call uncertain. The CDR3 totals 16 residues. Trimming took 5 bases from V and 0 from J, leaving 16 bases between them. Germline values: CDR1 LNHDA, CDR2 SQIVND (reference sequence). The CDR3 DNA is TGTGCCAGTAGTGAAACCCTTAACTTGTACCAAGAGACCCAGTACTTC. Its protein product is CASSETLNLYQETQYF.

The CDR3 spells CASRAGFSGNTIYF. CDR3 in DNA: TGTGCCAGCAGGGCAGGATTCTCTGGAAACACCATATATTTT. This rearrangement joins TRBV6-5 to TRBJ1-3; D not resolved. This CDR3 spans 14 amino acids. Germline V CDR1 and CDR2: MNHEY, SVGAGI. With 6 bases removed from V and 0 bases from J, the gap between germline ends came to 9 bases.

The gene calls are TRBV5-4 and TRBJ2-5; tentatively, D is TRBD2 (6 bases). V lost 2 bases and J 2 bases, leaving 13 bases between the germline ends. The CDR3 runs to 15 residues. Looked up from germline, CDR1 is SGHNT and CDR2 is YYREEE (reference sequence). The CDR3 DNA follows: TGTGCCAGCAGCTTTGGTCTAGCGCCACAAGAGACCCAGTACTTC. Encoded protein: CASSFGLAPQETQYF. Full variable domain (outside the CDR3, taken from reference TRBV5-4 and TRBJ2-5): ETGVTQSPTHLIKTRGQQVTLRCSSQSGHNTVSWYQQALGQGPQFIFQYYREEENGRGNFPPRFSGLQFPNYSSELNVNALELDDSALYLCASSFGLAPQETQYFGPGTRLLVL.

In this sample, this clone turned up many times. The CDR3 DNA reads TGTGCCAGCAGCTCGACTAGTGTAGGAGAGACCCAGTACTTC. The encoded protein is CASSSTSVGETQYF. This chain links TRBV7-9 with TRBJ2-5; TRBD2 is a possible D gene (6 bases). Trimming left V 4 bases short and J 4 bases short, with 13 bases between. Germline-derived CDR1 and CDR2 are SEHNR and FQNEAQ (reference sequence). The CDR3 contains 14 residues.

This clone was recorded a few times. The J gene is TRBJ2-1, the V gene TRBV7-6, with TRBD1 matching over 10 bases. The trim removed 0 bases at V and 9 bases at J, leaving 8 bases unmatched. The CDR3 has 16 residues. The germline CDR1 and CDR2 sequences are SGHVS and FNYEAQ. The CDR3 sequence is CASSLAWTGGQTEQFF. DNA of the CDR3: TGTGCCAGCAGCTTAGCTTGGACAGGGGGTCAGACTGAGCAGTTCTTC.

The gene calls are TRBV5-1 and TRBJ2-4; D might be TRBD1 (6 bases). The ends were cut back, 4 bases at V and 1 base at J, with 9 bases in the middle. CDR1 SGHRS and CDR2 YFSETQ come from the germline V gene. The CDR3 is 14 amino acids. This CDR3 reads CASSPTGAKNIQYF. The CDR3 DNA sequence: TGCGCCAGCAGCCCTACAGGGGCCAAAAACATTCAGTACTTC.

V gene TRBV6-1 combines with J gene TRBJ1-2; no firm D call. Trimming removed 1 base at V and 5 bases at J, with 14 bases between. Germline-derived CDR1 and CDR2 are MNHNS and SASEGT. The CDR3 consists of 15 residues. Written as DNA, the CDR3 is TGTGCCAGCAGTGAAGGGGTACAGCAGAATTATGGCTACACCTTC. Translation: CASSEGVQQNYGYTF.